The clone carrying this TCR beta chain showed up just a few times. The library targeted TCRbeta and was prepared with unique molecular identifiers. Using its own MiXCR run on the PCR reads, TCRdb lists one record per CDR3 protein. The top ten clones hold over 3% of a sample with some 550,000 distinct CDR3 sequences, 15% to 20% of them seen once. This specimen comes from a study of T-cell reconstitution after alpha-beta-depleted transplantation in children. The germline V gene has CDR1 SGHVS and CDR2 FQNEAQ. The CDR3 runs 16 residues. After removal of 0 bases from V and 5 bases from J, the junction contained 7 bases not matched to a gene.

This clonotype originated in a human donor who donated a stem cell graft to a child with acute lymphoblastic leukemia. V and J are TRBV7-8 and TRBJ2-5; 9 bases agree with TRBD1. The specimen comprised PBMCs from the stem cell graft donor, sampled from the stem cell graft. Here the CDR3 DNA reads TGTGCCAGCAGCTTAGCGTGGACAGGGGAGGGGGAGACCCAGTACTTC. The encoded protein is CASSLAWTGEGETQYF.